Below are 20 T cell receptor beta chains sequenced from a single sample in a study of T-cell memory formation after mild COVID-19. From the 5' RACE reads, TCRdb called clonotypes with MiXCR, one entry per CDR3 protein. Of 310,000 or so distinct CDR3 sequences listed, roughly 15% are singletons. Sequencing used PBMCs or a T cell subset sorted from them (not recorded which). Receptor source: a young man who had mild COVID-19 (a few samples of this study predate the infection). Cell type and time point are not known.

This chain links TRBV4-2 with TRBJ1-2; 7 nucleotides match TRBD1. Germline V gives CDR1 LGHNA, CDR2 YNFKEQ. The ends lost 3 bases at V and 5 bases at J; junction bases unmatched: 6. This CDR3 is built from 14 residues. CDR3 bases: TGTGCCAGCAGCCAGGCAGGACAGGCATATGGCTACACCTTC. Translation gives CASSQAGQAYGYTF.

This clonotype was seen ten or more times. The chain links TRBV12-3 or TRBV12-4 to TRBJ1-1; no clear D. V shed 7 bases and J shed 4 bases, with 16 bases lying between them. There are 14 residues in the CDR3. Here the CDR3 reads CASKLDPRSTEAFF. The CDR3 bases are TGTGCCAGCAAACTAGACCCCCGGAGCACTGAAGCTTTCTTT.

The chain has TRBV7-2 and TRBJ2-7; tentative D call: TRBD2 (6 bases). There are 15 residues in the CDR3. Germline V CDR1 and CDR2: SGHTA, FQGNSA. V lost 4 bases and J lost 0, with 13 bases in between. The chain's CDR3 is CASSYRDGSSYEQYF. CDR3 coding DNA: TGTGCCAGCAGCTACCGGGACGGGAGCTCCTACGAGCAGTACTTC.

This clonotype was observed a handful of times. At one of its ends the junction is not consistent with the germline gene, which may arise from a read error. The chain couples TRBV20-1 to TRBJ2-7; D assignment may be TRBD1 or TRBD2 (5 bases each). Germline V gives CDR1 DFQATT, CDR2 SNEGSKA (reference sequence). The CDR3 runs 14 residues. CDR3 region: CSARGESFPYEQYF. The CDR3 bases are TGCAGTGCCAGAGGGGAGAGTTTTCCCTACGAGCAGTACTTC.

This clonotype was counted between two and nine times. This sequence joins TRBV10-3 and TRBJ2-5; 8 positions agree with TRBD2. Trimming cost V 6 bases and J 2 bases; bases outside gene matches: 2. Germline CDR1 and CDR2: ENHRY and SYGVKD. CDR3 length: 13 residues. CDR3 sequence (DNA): TGTGCCATCAGCAGCGGGGGACAAGAGACCCAGTACTTC. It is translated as CAISSGGQETQYF.

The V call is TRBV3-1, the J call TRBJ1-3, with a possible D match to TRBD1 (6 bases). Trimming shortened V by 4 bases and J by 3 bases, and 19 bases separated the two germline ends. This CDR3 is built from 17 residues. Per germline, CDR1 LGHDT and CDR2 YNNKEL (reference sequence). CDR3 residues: CASSLRSYRVFGNTIYF. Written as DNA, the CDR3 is TGTGCCAGCAGCCTCCGTTCGTACAGGGTTTTTGGAAACACCATATATTTT.

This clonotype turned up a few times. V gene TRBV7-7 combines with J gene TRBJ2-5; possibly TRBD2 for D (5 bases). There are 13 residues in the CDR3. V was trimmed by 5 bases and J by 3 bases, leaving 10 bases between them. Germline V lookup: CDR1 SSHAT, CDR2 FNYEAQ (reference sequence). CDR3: CASSRETEETQYF. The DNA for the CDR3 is TGTGCCAGCAGCCGGGAAACCGAAGAGACCCAGTACTTC.

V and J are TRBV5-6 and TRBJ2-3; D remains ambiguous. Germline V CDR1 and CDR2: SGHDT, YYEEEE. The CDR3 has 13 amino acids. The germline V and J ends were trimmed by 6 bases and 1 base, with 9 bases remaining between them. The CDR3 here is CASNQRGTDTQYF. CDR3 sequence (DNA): TGTGCCAGCAACCAGCGTGGCACAGATACGCAGTATTTT.

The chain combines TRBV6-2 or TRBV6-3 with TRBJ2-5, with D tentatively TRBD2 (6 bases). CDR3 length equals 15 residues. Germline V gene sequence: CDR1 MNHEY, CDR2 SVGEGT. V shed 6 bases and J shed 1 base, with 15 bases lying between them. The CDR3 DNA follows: TGTGCCAGCAGCGCCAGGCGGGGTCTCCAAGAGACCCAGTACTTC. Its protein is CASSARRGLQETQYF.

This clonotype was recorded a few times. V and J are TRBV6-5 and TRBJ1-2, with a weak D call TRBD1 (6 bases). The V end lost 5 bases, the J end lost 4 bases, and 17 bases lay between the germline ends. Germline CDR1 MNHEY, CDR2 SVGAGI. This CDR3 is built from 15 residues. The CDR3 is CASSPLGGRIYGYTF. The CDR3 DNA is TGTGCCAGCAGTCCCCTTGGGGGGCGAATCTATGGCTACACCTTC.

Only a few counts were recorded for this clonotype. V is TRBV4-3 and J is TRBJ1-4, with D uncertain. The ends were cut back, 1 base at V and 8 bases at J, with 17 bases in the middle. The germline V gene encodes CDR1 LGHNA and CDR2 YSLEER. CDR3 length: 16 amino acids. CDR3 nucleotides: TGCGCCAGCAGCCAAGGGTTAGGCCGCTTCGGGGAAAAACTGTTTTTT. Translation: CASSQGLGRFGEKLFF.

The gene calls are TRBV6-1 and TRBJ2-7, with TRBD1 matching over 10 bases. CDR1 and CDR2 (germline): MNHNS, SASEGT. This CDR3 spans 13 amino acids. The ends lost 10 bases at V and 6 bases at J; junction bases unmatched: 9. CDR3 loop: CATSWRTGGEQYV. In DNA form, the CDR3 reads TGTGCCACCTCCTGGCGGACAGGGGGCGAGCAGTACGTC.

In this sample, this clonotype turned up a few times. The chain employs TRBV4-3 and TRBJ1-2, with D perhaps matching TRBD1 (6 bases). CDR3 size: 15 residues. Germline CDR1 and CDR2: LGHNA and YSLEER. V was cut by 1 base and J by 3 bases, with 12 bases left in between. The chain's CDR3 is CASSQGFPGDYGYTF. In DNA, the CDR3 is TGCGCCAGCAGCCAAGGGTTCCCAGGGGACTATGGCTACACCTTC.

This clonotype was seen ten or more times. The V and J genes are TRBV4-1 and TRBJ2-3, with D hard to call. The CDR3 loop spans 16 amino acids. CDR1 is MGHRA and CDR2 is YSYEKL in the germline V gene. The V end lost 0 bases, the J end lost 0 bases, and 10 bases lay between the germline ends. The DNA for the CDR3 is TGCGCCAGCAGCCAAGAATCCCGACCGAGCACAGATACGCAGTATTTT. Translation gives CASSQESRPSTDTQYF.

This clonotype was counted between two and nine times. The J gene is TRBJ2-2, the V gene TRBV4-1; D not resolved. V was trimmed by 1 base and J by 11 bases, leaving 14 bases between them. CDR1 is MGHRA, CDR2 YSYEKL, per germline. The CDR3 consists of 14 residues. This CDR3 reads CASSQARLIPELFF. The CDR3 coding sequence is TGCGCCAGCAGCCAAGCGAGATTGATACCCGAGCTGTTTTTT.

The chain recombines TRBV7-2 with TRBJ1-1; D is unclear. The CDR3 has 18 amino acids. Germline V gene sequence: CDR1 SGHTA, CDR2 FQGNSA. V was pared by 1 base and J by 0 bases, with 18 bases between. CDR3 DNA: TGTGCCAGCAGCTTAGTTCCCCTAAGAAGTCTGATGAACACTGAAGCTTTCTTT. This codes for CASSLVPLRSLMNTEAFF.

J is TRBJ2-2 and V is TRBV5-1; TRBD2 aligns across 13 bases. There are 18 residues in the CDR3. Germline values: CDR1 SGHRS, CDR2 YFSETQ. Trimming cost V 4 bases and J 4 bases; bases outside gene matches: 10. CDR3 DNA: TGCGCCAGCAGCATACAACTAGCGGGGGGGCCAGCCACCGGGGAGCTGTTTTTT. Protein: CASSIQLAGGPATGELFF.

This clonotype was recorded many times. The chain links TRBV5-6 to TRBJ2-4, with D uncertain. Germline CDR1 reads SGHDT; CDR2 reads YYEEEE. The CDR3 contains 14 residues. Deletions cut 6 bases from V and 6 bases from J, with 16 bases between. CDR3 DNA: TGTGCCAGCACCGAAACGGGCGTCGGAAACATTCAGTACTTC. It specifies CASTETGVGNIQYF.

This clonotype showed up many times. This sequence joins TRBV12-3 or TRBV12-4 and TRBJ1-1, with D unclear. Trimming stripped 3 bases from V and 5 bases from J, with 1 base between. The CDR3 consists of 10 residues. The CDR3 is CASSLTEAFF. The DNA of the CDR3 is TGTGCCAGCAGTTTGACTGAAGCTTTCTTT.

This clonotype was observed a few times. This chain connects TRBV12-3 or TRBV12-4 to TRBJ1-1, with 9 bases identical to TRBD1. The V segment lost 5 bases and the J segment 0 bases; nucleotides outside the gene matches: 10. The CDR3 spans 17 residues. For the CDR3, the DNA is TGTGCCAGCAGTCCTCGGGACAGGGTTTCTATGAACACTGAAGCTTTCTTT. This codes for CASSPRDRVSMNTEAFF.